This T cell receptor (beta chain) is drawn from a study of post-analysis software for immune sequencing data. The TCR beta cDNA libraries contained unique molecular identifiers. Once about 0.9 to 11 million T cells were used, roughly 0.5 million cDNA molecules resulted. One entry per CDR3 protein, called by TCRdb with MiXCR from the PCR reads. The profile covers around 770,000 distinct CDR3 sequences, with around 42% appearing a single time and around 4.7% taken by the ten largest. Germline CDR1 SEHNR, CDR2 FQNEAQ (reference sequence). This CDR3 region has 16 residues. J gave up 8 bases and V 8 bases, and 16 bases lay outside the gene matches. This clonotype was picked up a small number of times. Its antigen is not known. Study-wide results and caveats: Normalized Chao1 diversity was significantly reduced in patients versus controls. Relative to controls, patients had 4 or 5 TRBV segments at higher frequency, with TRBV5-6, TRBV5-1 and TRBV20-1 among these.

V gene TRBV7-9 combines with J gene TRBJ2-1, with 9 bases aligning to TRBD2. This TCR was recovered from a girl aged 5 to 17 with multiple sclerosis. The specimen was blood. The CDR3 DNA follows: TGTGCCAGCTCCGGGGAAGCGCTAGCGGGGTACCATGAGCAGTTCTTC. Protein sequence: CASSGEALAGYHEQFF.